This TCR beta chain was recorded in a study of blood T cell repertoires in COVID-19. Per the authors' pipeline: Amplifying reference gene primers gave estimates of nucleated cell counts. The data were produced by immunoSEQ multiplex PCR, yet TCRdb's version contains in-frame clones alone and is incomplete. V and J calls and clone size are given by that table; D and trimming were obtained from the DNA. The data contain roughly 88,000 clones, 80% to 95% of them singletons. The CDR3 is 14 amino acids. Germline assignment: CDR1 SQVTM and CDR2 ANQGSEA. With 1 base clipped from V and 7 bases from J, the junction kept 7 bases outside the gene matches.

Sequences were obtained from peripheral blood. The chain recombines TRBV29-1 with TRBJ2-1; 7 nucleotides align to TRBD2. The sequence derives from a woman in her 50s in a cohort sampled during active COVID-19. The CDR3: CSVEGGSDSNEQFF. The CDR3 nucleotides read TGCAGCGTTGAAGGCGGGAGTGACTCAAATGAGCAGTTCTTC.